Listed below are T cell receptor beta chains from one sample, sequenced in a study of blood T cell repertoires in COVID-19. Clones were read by immunoSEQ multiplex PCR, and TCRdb kept only the in-frame ones, dropping some. This repertoire shows more than 100,000 clones, 75% to 90% found once; its top ten account for roughly 30%. Sequencing was performed on peripheral blood. These TCRs come from a woman between 65 and 79 years old with acute or convalescent COVID-19. CDR3s include the opening cysteine and the closing phenylalanine or tryptophan. Each record gives: V gene, clone size, D gene, J gene, CDR3 DNA, CDR3 protein. A D gene is named only where the DNA matches it firmly. Clone size is shown for a subset of rows, as once, few, many or a class of expanded clone.

v_call: TRBV10-3
clone_size: -
d_call: -
j_call: TRBJ2-7
cdr3_nt: TGTGCCATCAGTGAAAGGCAGGGGCCCTTCCGCGAGCAGTACTTC
cdr3_aa: CAISERQGPFREQYF

v_call: TRBV6-5
clone_size: -
d_call: -
j_call: TRBJ2-7
cdr3_nt: TGTGCCAGATATGGGACTCCTACCTCCTACGAGCAGTACTTC
cdr3_aa: CARYGTPTSYEQYF

v_call: TRBV12-3/TRBV12-4
clone_size: -
d_call: -
j_call: TRBJ2-7
cdr3_nt: TGTGCCAGCAGTTTATCCCTCCCGTACGAGCAGTACTTC
cdr3_aa: CASSLSLPYEQYF

v_call: TRBV2
clone_size: once
d_call: TRBD1
j_call: TRBJ2-2
cdr3_nt: TGTGCCAGCAGTTTTGACAGGGGGTTTACCCCTCACGGGGAGCTGTTTTTT
cdr3_aa: CASSFDRGFTPHGELFF

v_call: TRBV5-6
clone_size: -
d_call: -
j_call: TRBJ1-2
cdr3_nt: TGTGCCAGCAGCTTGGCCGCTGGGGGCAGTCCCTATGGCTACACCTTC
cdr3_aa: CASSLAAGGSPYGYTF

v_call: TRBV6-5
clone_size: -
d_call: -
j_call: TRBJ1-5
cdr3_nt: TGTGCCAGCAGTTACGAACAGTTTTATAGCAATCAGCCCCAGCATTTT
cdr3_aa: CASSYEQFYSNQPQHF

v_call: TRBV7-6
clone_size: -
d_call: TRBD1
j_call: TRBJ2-7
cdr3_nt: TGTGCCAGCAGCCCTCTTCGGACAGGGCACCACGAGCAGTACTTC
cdr3_aa: CASSPLRTGHHEQYF

v_call: TRBV19
clone_size: -
d_call: -
j_call: TRBJ1-3
cdr3_nt: TGTGCCAGTAGGCGGGACGCCGGCTCTGGAAACACCATATATTTT
cdr3_aa: CASRRDAGSGNTIYF

v_call: TRBV13
clone_size: once
d_call: TRBD2
j_call: TRBJ2-5
cdr3_nt: TGTGCCAGCAGCTCGCCCGGGACTAGGGAGACCCAGTACTTC
cdr3_aa: CASSSPGTRETQYF

v_call: TRBV5-1
clone_size: -
d_call: -
j_call: TRBJ2-7
cdr3_nt: TGCGCCAGCAGTGGCACCACCTACGAGCAGTACTTC
cdr3_aa: CASSGTTYEQYF

v_call: TRBV19
clone_size: once
d_call: TRBD2
j_call: TRBJ2-1
cdr3_nt: TGTGCCAGTAGTATGACGCTGGGACAGCGGGGGGCAAATGAGCAGTTCTTC
cdr3_aa: CASSMTLGQRGANEQFF

v_call: TRBV5-5
clone_size: -
d_call: -
j_call: TRBJ1-3
cdr3_nt: TGTGCCAGCAGCTGGGGCCCCCGCTCTGGAAACACCATATATTTT
cdr3_aa: CASSWGPRSGNTIYF

v_call: TRBV10-3
clone_size: -
d_call: -
j_call: TRBJ2-3
cdr3_nt: TGTGCCCTCAGGGGGGAGGGGACAGATACGCAGTATTTT
cdr3_aa: CALRGEGTDTQYF

v_call: TRBV19
clone_size: -
d_call: -
j_call: TRBJ2-2
cdr3_nt: TGTGCCAGTAGTATAGAGCAGGGAACCGGGGAGCTGTTTTTT
cdr3_aa: CASSIEQGTGELFF

v_call: TRBV5-5
clone_size: -
d_call: TRBD1
j_call: TRBJ2-5
cdr3_nt: TGTGCCAGCAGCCCCGATTACGGACAGGCCATTGGAGAGACCCAGTACTTC
cdr3_aa: CASSPDYGQAIGETQYF

v_call: TRBV12-3/TRBV12-4
clone_size: -
d_call: TRBD2
j_call: TRBJ2-3
cdr3_nt: TGTGCCAGTCGACTAGCAACAGATACGCAGTATTTT
cdr3_aa: CASRLATDTQYF

v_call: TRBV5-4
clone_size: -
d_call: TRBD2
j_call: TRBJ2-7
cdr3_nt: TGTGCCAGCAGCTTAGGATTAAGCGGGGGAACCTACGAGCAGTACTTC
cdr3_aa: CASSLGLSGGTYEQYF

v_call: TRBV6-5
clone_size: once
d_call: TRBD2
j_call: TRBJ2-3
cdr3_nt: TGTGCCAGCAGAAGGGCGGGGGGGCGGATAGATACGCAGTATTTT
cdr3_aa: CASRRAGGRIDTQYF

v_call: TRBV7-2
clone_size: -
d_call: -
j_call: TRBJ2-7
cdr3_nt: TGTGCCAGCAGCTTACTGAGGAGCTCCTACGAGCAGTACTTC
cdr3_aa: CASSLLRSSYEQYF